One sample yielded the 5 T cell receptor beta chains listed below, sequenced in a study of blood T cell repertoires in COVID-19. Here immunoSEQ multiplex PCR was the method, and the copy in TCRdb shows in-frame clones only, minus some. There are 320,000 or so clones in the sample; about nine tenths occur only once, and approximately 5.2% lies in the top ten. Specimen: PBMCs or T cells enriched from blood (not recorded which). The origin of the receptors is a man between 60 and 70 years old who had recovered from COVID-19.

This clone was counted once. V usage is TRBV6-5 and J usage is TRBJ1-5; 9 bases fit TRBD1. Per the germline V gene, CDR1 is MNHEY and CDR2 is SVGAGI. The CDR3 covers 14 residues. After removal of 8 bases from V and 6 bases from J, the junction contained 8 bases not matched to a gene. The CDR3 DNA sequence: TGTGCCAGCCTCACAGGGGGCAGGACTCAGCCCCAGCATTTT. Its protein product is CASLTGGRTQPQHF.

CDR3 region: CASSPVSQESEKLFF. The CDR3 DNA reads TGTGCCAGCTCACCAGTTTCACAGGAGAGCGAAAAACTGTTTTTT. The gene calls are TRBV18 and TRBJ1-4, with D possibly being TRBD1 (5 bases). Trimming shortened V by 2 bases and J by 8 bases, and 15 bases separated the two germline ends. The CDR3 has 15 amino acids. CDR1 and CDR2 from the germline V gene are KGHSH and LQKENI.

CDR3 nucleotide sequence: TGTGCCAGCAGTTTATTCGGTCAGCCCCAGCATTTT. Amino acids: CASSLFGQPQHF. V is TRBV28 and J is TRBJ1-5; D gene ambiguous. The V gene's germline CDR1 is MDHEN and CDR2 SYDVKM. V dropped 1 base and J dropped 6 bases, with 4 bases sitting between them. The CDR3 runs to 12 residues.

This chain uses TRBV6-1 with TRBJ1-3; no clear D gene. V was pared by 3 bases and J by 4 bases, with 7 bases between. The CDR3 covers 13 residues. Germline V CDR1 and CDR2: MNHNS, SASEGT. CDR3 amino acids: CASSDGSGNTIYF. Written as DNA, the CDR3 is TGTGCCAGCAGTGACGGGTCCGGAAACACCATATATTTT.

This clone has a single count. The J gene is TRBJ1-1, the V gene TRBV3-1 (or the pseudogene TRBV3-2), with D perhaps matching TRBD1 (5 bases). Germline CDR1 reads LGHDT; CDR2 reads YNNKEL (reference sequence). The CDR3 is made up of 18 amino acids. The V end lost 0 bases, the J end lost 5 bases, and 22 bases lay between the germline ends. CDR3: CASSQERGRDVSFTEAFF. The CDR3, as DNA: TGTGCCAGCAGCCAAGAAAGGGGCAGGGATGTTTCGTTTACTGAAGCTTTCTTT.